Shown below are 6 T cell receptor beta chains from a single sample sequenced in a study of blood T cell repertoires in COVID-19. This table comes from immunoSEQ multiplex PCR, and its TCRdb copy is limited to in-frame clones, with some not included. Found here are some 200,000 clones, more than 75% of them singletons; the top ten hold around 0.88%. The sample taken for sequencing was peripheral blood. Source of these receptors: a woman under 30 who had recovered from COVID-19.

The rearrangement links TRBV6-1 to TRBJ2-2; 11 bases fit TRBD1. Per the germline V gene, CDR1 is MNHNS and CDR2 is SASEGT. V trimming: 4 bases; J trimming: 6 bases; junction bases outside the gene matches: 13. The CDR3 totals 18 residues. CDR3 sequence: CASSATDLDRGLAGELFF. The CDR3 coding sequence is TGTGCCAGCAGTGCGACCGATCTGGACAGGGGGCTAGCCGGGGAGCTGTTTTTT.

The V gene is TRBV20-1, the J gene TRBJ1-2; D ambiguous. The CDR3 is 12 residues long. The germline gives CDR1 DFQATT, CDR2 SNEGSKA (reference sequence). V lost 6 bases to trimming and J lost 5 bases, with 13 bases between them. Here the CDR3 reads CSASLGSYGYTF. As DNA, the CDR3 is TGCAGTGCCAGTCTAGGGAGTTATGGCTACACCTTC.

This sequence joins TRBV5-1 and TRBJ1-2, with D perhaps TRBD1 (5 bases). Trimming shortened V by 2 bases and J by 1 base, and 6 bases separated the two germline ends. Germline CDR1 is SGHRS and CDR2 is YFSETQ. The CDR3 has 13 amino acids. The CDR3 DNA follows: TGCGCCAGCAGCTTTGACAGTAACTATGGCTACACCTTC. It is translated as CASSFDSNYGYTF.

This clone was observed a few times. This chain uses TRBV20-1 with TRBJ1-5, with D perhaps matching TRBD1 (5 bases). Germline V lookup: CDR1 DFQATT, CDR2 SNEGSKA (reference sequence). The CDR3 length is 14 residues. V shed 3 bases and J shed 2 bases, with 11 bases lying between them. The chain's CDR3 is CSASLGGRNQPQHF. CDR3 in DNA: TGCAGTGCTAGTCTCGGGGGACGCAATCAGCCCCAGCATTTT.

J is TRBJ2-7 and V is TRBV28; TRBD1 is a possible D gene (6 bases). The CDR3 covers 15 residues. Germline loops: CDR1 MDHEN, CDR2 SYDVKM. The V end was cut by 3 bases, the J end by 6 bases, with 18 bases between. The CDR3 reads CASSLRGNRPGEQYV. In nucleotides, the CDR3 is TGTGCCAGCAGTTTGAGGGGGAACCGCCCCGGCGAGCAGTACGTC.

The chain joins TRBV7-2 to TRBJ2-1, with TRBD2 matching over 9 bases. CDR1 is SGHTA, CDR2 FQGNSA, per germline. Unmatched junction bases numbered 9, after V lost 5 bases and J lost 4 bases. The CDR3 covers 16 residues. The CDR3 coding sequence is TGTGCCAGCAGCCTAACCAGCGGGGGGTTTTACAATGAGCAGTTCTTC. This translates into CASSLTSGGFYNEQFF.